This T cell receptor beta chain was identified during a study of shared clonotypes between healthy human individuals. CDR3 length equals 14 residues. The J segment lost 11 bases and the V segment lost 4 bases, leaving 6 bases of the junction unmatched. The germline V gene encodes CDR1 MNHEY and CDR2 SMNVEV (reference sequence). Overall study results and limits: Some naive CD4 clonotypes, approximately 4.5%, turned up in common across four donors.

Evenly divided among several immunoSEQ plates was the genomic DNA of each subset. TCRdb's table, derived via immunoSEQ multiplex PCR, lists solely in-frame clones and lacks some. The profile shows millions of clones, 85% to 95% of them singletons. Remarks on this clone: As yet, its antigen is unknown.

In the CD4+ fraction, cells were divided into CD45RA+ naive and CD45RA-negative memory subsets. This receptor was identified in a man between 18 and 29 years old in good health. The chain recombines TRBV27 with TRBJ1-4, with TRBD1 matching over 11 bases. The sample taken for sequencing was naive CD4+ T cells sorted from blood. Subset here: CD45RA+ positively selected. The CDR3 region has the DNA TGTGCCAGCAGTTCCCGGGACAGGGGGACGAAACTGTTTTTT. Amino acids: CASSSRDRGTKLFF.